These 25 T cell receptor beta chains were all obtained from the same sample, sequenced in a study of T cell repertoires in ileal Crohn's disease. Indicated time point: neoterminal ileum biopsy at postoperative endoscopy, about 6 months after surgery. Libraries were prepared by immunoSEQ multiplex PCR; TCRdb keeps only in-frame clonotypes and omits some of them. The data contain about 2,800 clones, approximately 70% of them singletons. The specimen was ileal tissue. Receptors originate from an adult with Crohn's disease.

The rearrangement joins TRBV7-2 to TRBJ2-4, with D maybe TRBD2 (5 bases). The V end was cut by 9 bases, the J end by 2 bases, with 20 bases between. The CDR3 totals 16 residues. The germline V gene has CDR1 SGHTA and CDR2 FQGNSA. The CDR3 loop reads CAREPVEAVSKNIQYF. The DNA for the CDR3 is TGTGCCAGAGAACCCGTAGAAGCGGTGTCCAAAAACATTCAGTACTTC.

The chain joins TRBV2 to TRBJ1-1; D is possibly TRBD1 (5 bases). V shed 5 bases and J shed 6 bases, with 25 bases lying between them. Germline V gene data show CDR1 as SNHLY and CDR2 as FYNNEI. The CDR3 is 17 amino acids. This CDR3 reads CASSRRVWVVQDPEAFF. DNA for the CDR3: TGTGCCAGCAGTCGCAGGGTTTGGGTTGTCCAGGACCCTGAAGCTTTCTTT.

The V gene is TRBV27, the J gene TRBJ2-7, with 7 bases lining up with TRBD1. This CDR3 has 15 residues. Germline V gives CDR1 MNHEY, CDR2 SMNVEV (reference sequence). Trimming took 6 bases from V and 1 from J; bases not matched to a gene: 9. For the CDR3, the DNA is TGTGCCAGCAGCTTCTCACAGGGGAAGTCCTACGAGCAGTACTTC. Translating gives CASSFSQGKSYEQYF.

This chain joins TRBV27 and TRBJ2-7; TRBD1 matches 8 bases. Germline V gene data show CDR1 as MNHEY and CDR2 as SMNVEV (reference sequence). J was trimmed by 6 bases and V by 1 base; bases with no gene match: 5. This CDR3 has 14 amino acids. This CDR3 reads CASSLLDRGSEQYF. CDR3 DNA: TGTGCCAGCAGTTTATTAGACAGGGGATCCGAGCAGTACTTC.

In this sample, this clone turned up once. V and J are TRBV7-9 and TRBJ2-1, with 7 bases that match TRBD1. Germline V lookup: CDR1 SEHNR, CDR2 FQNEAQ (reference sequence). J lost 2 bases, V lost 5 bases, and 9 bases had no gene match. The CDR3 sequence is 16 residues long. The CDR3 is CASSPGGQRAYNEQFF. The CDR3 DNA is TGTGCCAGCAGCCCTGGGGGACAGCGAGCCTACAATGAGCAGTTCTTC.

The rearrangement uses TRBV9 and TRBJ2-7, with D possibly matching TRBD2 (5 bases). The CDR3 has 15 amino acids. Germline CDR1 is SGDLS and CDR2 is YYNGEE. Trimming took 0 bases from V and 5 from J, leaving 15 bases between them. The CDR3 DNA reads TGTGCCAGCAGCGTAGGATGGGGAGATCAGGACGAGCAGTACTTC. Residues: CASSVGWGDQDEQYF.

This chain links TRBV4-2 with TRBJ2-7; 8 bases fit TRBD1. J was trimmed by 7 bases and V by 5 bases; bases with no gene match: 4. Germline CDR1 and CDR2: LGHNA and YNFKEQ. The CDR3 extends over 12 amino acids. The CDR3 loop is CASSENRGEQYF. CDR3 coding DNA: TGTGCCAGCAGCGAGAACAGGGGGGAGCAGTACTTC.

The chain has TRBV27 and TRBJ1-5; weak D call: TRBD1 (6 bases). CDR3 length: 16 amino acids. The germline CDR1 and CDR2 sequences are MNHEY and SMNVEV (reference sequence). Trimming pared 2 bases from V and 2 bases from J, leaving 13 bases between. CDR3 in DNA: TGTGCCAGCAGTTTAGCAGGGGATGGGGGCAATCAGCCCCAGCATTTT. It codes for CASSLAGDGGNQPQHF.

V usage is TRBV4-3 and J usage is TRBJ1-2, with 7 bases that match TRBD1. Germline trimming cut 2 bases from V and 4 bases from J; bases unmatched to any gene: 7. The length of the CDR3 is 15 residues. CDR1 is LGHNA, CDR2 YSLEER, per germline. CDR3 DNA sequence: TGCGCCAGCAGCCAATTTACAGGGGCTCGCTATGGCTACACCTTC. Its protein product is CASSQFTGARYGYTF.

The CDR3 is CASSRDRGFNTGELFF. The CDR3 DNA reads TGTGCCAGCAGCCGGGACAGGGGGTTTAACACCGGGGAGCTGTTTTTT. The chain is built from TRBV5-6 and TRBJ2-2; TRBD1 matches 11 bases. Germline loops: CDR1 SGHDT, CDR2 YYEEEE. With 4 bases clipped from V and 2 bases from J, the junction kept 4 bases outside the gene matches. The CDR3 is 16 residues long.

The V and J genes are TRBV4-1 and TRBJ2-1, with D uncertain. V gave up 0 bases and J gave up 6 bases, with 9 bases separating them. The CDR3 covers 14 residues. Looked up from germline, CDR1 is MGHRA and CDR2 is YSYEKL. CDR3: CASSQETTTNEQFF. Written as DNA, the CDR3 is TGCGCCAGCAGCCAAGAAACAACAACCAATGAGCAGTTCTTC.

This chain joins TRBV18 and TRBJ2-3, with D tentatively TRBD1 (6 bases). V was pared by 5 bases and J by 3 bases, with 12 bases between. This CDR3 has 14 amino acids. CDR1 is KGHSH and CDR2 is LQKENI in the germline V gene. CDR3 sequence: CASSSQGRTDTQYF. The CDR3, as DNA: TGTGCCAGCTCATCTCAGGGGAGAACAGATACGCAGTATTTT.

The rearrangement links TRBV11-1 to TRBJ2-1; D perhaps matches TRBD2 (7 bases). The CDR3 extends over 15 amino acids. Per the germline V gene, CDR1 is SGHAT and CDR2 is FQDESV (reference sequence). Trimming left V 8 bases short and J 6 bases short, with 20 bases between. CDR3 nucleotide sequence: TGTGCCAGCCAAGCGATCGGGGGGCCTTTCAATGAGCAGTTCTTC. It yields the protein CASQAIGGPFNEQFF.

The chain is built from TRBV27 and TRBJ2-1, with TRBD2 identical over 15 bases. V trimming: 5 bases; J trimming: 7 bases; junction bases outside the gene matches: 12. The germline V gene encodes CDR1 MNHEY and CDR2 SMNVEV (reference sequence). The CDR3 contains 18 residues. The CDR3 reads CASSPLGLAGGPGNEQFF. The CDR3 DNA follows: TGTGCCAGCAGTCCTCTCGGACTAGCGGGGGGGCCGGGGAATGAGCAGTTCTTC.

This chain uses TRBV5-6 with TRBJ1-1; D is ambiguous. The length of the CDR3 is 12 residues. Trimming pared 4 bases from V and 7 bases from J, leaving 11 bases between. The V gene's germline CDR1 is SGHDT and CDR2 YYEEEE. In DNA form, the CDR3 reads TGTGCCAGCAGCCTAGGAACCCTTGAAGCTTTCTTT. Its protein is CASSLGTLEAFF.

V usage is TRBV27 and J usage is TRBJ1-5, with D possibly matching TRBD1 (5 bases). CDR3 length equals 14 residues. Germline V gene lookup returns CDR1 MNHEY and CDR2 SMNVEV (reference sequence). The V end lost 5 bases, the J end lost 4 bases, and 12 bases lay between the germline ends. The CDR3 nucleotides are TGTGCCAGCAGTCCGATCTCAGGGAATCAGCCCCAGCATTTT. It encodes CASSPISGNQPQHF.

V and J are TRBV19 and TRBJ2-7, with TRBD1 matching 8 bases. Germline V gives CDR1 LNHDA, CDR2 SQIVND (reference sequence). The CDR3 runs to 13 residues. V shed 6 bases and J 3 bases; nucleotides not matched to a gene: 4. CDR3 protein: CASSAGQGYEQYF. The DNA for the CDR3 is TGTGCCAGTAGCGCTGGACAGGGCTACGAGCAGTACTTC.

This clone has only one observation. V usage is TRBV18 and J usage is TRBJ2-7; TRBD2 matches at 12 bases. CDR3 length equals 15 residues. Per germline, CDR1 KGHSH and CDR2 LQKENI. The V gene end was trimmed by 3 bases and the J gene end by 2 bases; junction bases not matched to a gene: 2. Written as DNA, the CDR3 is TGTGCCAGCTCACCCGGACTAGCGGGGCCCTACGAGCAGTACTTC. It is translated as CASSPGLAGPYEQYF.

CDR3 DNA: TGCGCCAGCAGCCCGTCGGGGGGCGCGTATTCAGATACGCAGTATTTT. Amino acids: CASSPSGGAYSDTQYF. This chain links TRBV4-1 with TRBJ2-3, with D perhaps TRBD2 (7 bases). V was trimmed by 4 bases and J by 4 bases, leaving 18 bases between them. There are 16 residues in the CDR3. CDR1 and CDR2 (germline): MGHRA, YSYEKL.

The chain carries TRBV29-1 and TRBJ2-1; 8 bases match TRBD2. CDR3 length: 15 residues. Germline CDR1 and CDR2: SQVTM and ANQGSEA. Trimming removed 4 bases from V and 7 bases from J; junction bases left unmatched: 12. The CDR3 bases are TGCAGCGTTGTAATAGCGGGGAGGGGGGCGAATGAGCAGTTCTTC. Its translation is CSVVIAGRGANEQFF.

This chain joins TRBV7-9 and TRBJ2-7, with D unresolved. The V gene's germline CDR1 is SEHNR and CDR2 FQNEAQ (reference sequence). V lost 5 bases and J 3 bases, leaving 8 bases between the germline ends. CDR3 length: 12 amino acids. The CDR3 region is CASSRSHYEQYF. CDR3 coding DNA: TGTGCCAGCAGCCGGAGCCACTACGAGCAGTACTTC.

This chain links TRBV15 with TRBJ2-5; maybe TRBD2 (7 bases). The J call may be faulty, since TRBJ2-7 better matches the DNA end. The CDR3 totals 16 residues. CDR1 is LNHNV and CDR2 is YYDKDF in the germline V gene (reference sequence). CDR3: CATSRDRGAFSYEQYF. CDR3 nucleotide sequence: TGTGCCACCAGCAGAGATCGGGGGGCTTTCTCCTACGAGCAGTACTTC.

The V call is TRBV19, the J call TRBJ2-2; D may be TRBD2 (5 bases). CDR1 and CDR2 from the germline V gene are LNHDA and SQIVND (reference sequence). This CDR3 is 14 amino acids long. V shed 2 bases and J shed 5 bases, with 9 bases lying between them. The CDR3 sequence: CASSIISGTGELFF. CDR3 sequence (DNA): TGTGCCAGTAGTATAATATCGGGGACCGGGGAGCTGTTTTTT.

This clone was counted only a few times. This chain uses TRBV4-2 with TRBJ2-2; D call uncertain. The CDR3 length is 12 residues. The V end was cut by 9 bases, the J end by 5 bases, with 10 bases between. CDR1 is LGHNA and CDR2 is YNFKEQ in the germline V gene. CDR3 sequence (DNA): TGTGCCAGTTTTAGTGGTACCGGGGAGCTGTTTTTT. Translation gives CASFSGTGELFF.

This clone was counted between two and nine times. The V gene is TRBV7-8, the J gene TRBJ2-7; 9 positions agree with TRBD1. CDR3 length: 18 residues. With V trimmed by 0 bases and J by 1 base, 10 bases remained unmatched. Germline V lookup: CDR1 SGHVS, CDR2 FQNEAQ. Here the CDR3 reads CASSLAPREGTGSYEQYF. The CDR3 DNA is TGTGCCAGCAGCTTAGCCCCTCGGGAAGGGACAGGGTCCTACGAGCAGTACTTC.